This entry is about one T cell receptor (beta chain). What it binds is not known. The CDR3 runs 15 residues. Germline CDR1 is SGHVS and CDR2 is FQNEAQ. Researchers ran the PCR with 60 Vbeta and 13 Jbeta primers. The table came from immunoSEQ multiplex PCR; TCRdb's copy has only in-frame clones and leaves some out. Among about 140,000 clones listed, approximately 71% were seen once. The data were obtained in a study of cytomegalovirus exposure and HLA in healthy donors. Study at large: Inside one of the first data releases sat around 77 million unique TCRs taken from HLA-typed donors. General study results and limits: When presence/absence was analysed, sequencing depth was taken to be roughly uniform across donors.

Sequenced: PBMCs. This TCR derives from a man aged 30-40 years in good health and CMV-seropositive. This chain joins TRBV7-8 and TRBJ2-5; 11 bases are a match to TRBD1. The J call could be wrong; TRBJ2-7 is a better fit for the DNA end. The DNA of the CDR3 is TGTGCCAGCAGCTACGGGACAGGGGGTTCCTACGAGCAGTACTTC. It codes for CASSYGTGGSYEQYF.